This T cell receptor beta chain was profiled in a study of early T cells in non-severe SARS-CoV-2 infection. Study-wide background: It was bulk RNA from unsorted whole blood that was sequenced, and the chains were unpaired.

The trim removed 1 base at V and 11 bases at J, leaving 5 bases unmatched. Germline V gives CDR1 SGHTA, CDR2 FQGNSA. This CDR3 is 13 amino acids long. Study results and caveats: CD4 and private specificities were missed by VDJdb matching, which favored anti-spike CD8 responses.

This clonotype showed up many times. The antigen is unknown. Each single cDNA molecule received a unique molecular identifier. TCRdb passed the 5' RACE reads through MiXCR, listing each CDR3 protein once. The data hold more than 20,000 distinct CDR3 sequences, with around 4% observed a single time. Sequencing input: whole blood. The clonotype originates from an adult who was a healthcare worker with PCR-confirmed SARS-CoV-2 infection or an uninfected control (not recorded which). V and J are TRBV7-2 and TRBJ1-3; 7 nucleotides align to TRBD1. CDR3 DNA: TGTGCCAGCAGCTTAGATGACAGGGCTTCCATATATTTT. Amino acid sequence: CASSLDDRASIYF.